This T cell receptor (beta chain) was identified during a study of blood T cell repertoires in COVID-19. Study summary: There were acute and convalescent COVID-19 samples, and they came from the United States, Italy and Spain.

Two negative PCRs, clearance, or symptom resolution characterized the recovered Cohort 3 donors. Authors' methods: Estimated nucleated cell counts came from reference gene primer amplification. The protocol was immunoSEQ multiplex PCR, while the TCRdb copy is restricted to in-frame clones and leaves out a portion. V and J calls and clone size follow that table, whereas D and trimming were derived from the DNA. The sample has just over 300,000 clones, 86% seen once. V lost 2 bases to trimming and J lost 8 bases; unmatched junction nucleotides: 8. The CDR3 is 14 amino acids. Germline-derived CDR1 and CDR2 are MNHEY and SMNVEV (reference sequence).

Sequencing was done on a sample of PBMCs or T cells enriched from blood (not recorded which). The genes are TRBV27 and TRBJ1-2, with 7 bases fitting TRBD1. The clonotype comes from a man aged 25-45 years who had recovered from COVID-19. CDR3 sequence reads: CASSLRQGLRGYTF. The CDR3 nucleotides read TGTGCCAGCAGTTTACGACAGGGCTTGCGGGGCTACACCTTC.